This T cell receptor beta chain was captured by sequencing in a study of blood T cell repertoires in COVID-19. Only a few counts were recorded for this clone. The V and J ends lost 4 bases and 0 bases respectively, with 7 bases between them. From germline, CDR1 is SGHVS and CDR2 FQNEAQ. The CDR3 runs 13 residues. The method was immunoSEQ multiplex PCR; TCRdb's version includes in-frame clones alone and lacks a portion of them. The table records roughly 16,000 clones, roughly four fifths of them present only once. Input material: peripheral blood. J is TRBJ2-7 and V is TRBV7-8, with D maybe TRBD2 (6 bases). The sequence was collected from a man older than 75 with active COVID-19. CDR3 in amino acids: CASSWGVSYEQYF. CDR3 DNA: TGTGCCAGCAGCTGGGGGGTCTCCTACGAGCAGTACTTC.